The 25 T cell receptor beta chains below all came from one sample that was sequenced in a study of shared T cell receptors in the human thymus. Using immunoSEQ multiplex PCR, the repertoire was profiled, and TCRdb retains in-frame clones only, with some absent. The sample yields under 450,000 clones, around 95% seen once. The sample was thymocytes. All receptors come from a human donor.

This chain connects TRBV14 to TRBJ1-1, with D possibly matching TRBD1 (6 bases). The CDR3 is 15 amino acids. V shed 2 bases and J shed 0 bases, with 10 bases lying between them. The germline V gene has CDR1 SGHDN and CDR2 FVKESK. The CDR3 sequence: CASSQPGGLNTEAFF. In DNA, the CDR3 is TGTGCCAGCAGCCAACCTGGGGGGCTGAACACTGAAGCTTTCTTT.

The rearrangement joins TRBV27 to TRBJ2-7; D is unclear. Germline V CDR1 and CDR2: MNHEY, SMNVEV (reference sequence). With 5 bases removed from V and 1 base from J, the gap between germline ends came to 12 bases. The CDR3 covers 14 residues. CDR3 DNA: TGTGCCAGCAGTCCTCACCGTTCTTCCTACGAGCAGTACTTC. As protein: CASSPHRSSYEQYF.

This clone has just a few counts. The V gene is TRBV7-9, the J gene TRBJ1-1; no definite D call. V shed 1 base and J shed 3 bases, with 12 bases lying between them. Germline loops: CDR1 SEHNR, CDR2 FQNEAQ (reference sequence). The CDR3 contains 15 residues. CDR3 region: CASSLVAERHTEAFF. For the CDR3, the DNA is TGTGCCAGCAGCTTAGTAGCAGAAAGGCACACTGAAGCTTTCTTT.

The chain carries TRBV27 and TRBJ1-2; D uncertain. Germline V gives CDR1 MNHEY, CDR2 SMNVEV (reference sequence). Trimming stripped 5 bases from V and 8 bases from J, with 12 bases between. The CDR3 is made up of 12 amino acids. For the CDR3, the DNA is TGTGCCAGCAGTCCGCGGACGGGGGGCTACACCTTC. Translation: CASSPRTGGYTF.

This clone was seen just once. The chain links TRBV7-2 to TRBJ2-2, with 12 bases that match TRBD2. Trimming at V came to 5 bases and at J to 6 bases, leaving 10 bases not matched to a gene. Per germline, CDR1 SGHTA and CDR2 FQGNSA. The CDR3 extends over 17 amino acids. CDR3 residues: CASSLGQTSGRPGELFF. CDR3 nucleotides: TGTGCCAGCAGCCTAGGACAGACTAGCGGGAGACCCGGGGAGCTGTTTTTT.

This chain connects TRBV7-2 to TRBJ1-5; D may be TRBD1 (6 bases). V shed 2 bases and J shed 0 bases, with 20 bases lying between them. This CDR3 is 19 amino acids long. Germline V gene lookup returns CDR1 SGHTA and CDR2 FQGNSA. CDR3 amino acids: CASSLPPLLDRYSNQPQHF. The CDR3 DNA follows: TGTGCCAGCAGCTTACCCCCCCTACTTGACAGGTATAGCAATCAGCCCCAGCATTTT.

The J gene is TRBJ2-1, the V gene TRBV18, with D possibly matching TRBD2 (5 bases). This CDR3 contains 15 residues. Germline V gives CDR1 KGHSH, CDR2 LQKENI. Trimming removed 2 bases at V and 3 bases at J, with 11 bases between. Here the CDR3 reads CASSPRGRIYNEQFF. CDR3 nucleotides: TGTGCCAGCTCACCAAGAGGGCGGATCTACAATGAGCAGTTCTTC.

The rearrangement uses TRBV29-1 and TRBJ2-2; TRBD2 agrees at 11 bases. V shed 0 bases, J shed 6 bases, and the junction held 12 bases outside the gene matches. CDR1 SQVTM and CDR2 ANQGSEA come from the germline V gene. This CDR3 region has 18 residues. For the CDR3, the DNA is TGCAGCGTTGAAGATTCACGAGGCCTAGCGGGAGGTCCCGGGGAGCTGTTTTTT. Its translation is CSVEDSRGLAGGPGELFF.

This rearrangement joins TRBV28 to TRBJ1-2; 8 bases are a match to TRBD1. CDR3 size: 12 residues. The germline CDR1 and CDR2 sequences are MDHEN and SYDVKM. After removal of 8 bases from V and 5 bases from J, the junction contained 4 bases not matched to a gene. The DNA for the CDR3 is TGTGCCAGCGAACAGGGGGAGTATGGCTACACCTTC. Amino acids: CASEQGEYGYTF.

The chain is built from TRBV30 and TRBJ2-7; 8 nucleotides line up with TRBD1. Trimming took 4 bases from V and 6 from J; bases not matched to a gene: 20. This CDR3 has 17 amino acids. Per the germline V gene, CDR1 is GTSNPN and CDR2 is SVGIG (reference sequence). This CDR3 is CAWTHPHTDRGLVEQYF. The DNA of the CDR3 is TGTGCCTGGACCCACCCCCATACCGACAGGGGCTTGGTCGAGCAGTACTTC.

This clone was seen a handful of times. CDR3 sequence: CASSRGLNTEAFF. DNA of the CDR3: TGTGCCAGTAGTCGGGGATTGAACACTGAAGCTTTCTTT. V usage is TRBV19 and J usage is TRBJ1-1; no firm D call. Germline V gives CDR1 LNHDA, CDR2 SQIVND (reference sequence). V was shortened by 5 bases and J by 0 bases, with 7 bases between the two germline ends. The CDR3 is 13 amino acids.

The V gene is TRBV5-1, the J gene TRBJ2-7; TRBD1 agrees at 10 bases. There are 15 residues in the CDR3. J was trimmed by 7 bases and V by 4 bases; bases with no gene match: 11. Germline V lookup: CDR1 SGHRS, CDR2 YFSETQ. CDR3 sequence: CASSHWGTGAYEQYF. In DNA, the CDR3 is TGCGCCAGCAGCCACTGGGGGACAGGGGCGTATGAGCAGTACTTC.

The CDR3 DNA reads as TGTGCCAGCAGTTACTCGTGGCCACAAGTCCAAGAGACCCAGTACTTC. It translates to CASSYSWPQVQETQYF. The rearrangement joins TRBV6-5 to TRBJ2-5; D uncertain. Germline loops: CDR1 MNHEY, CDR2 SVGAGI. Trimming cost V 0 bases and J 1 base, with 12 bases left between them. This CDR3 is 16 amino acids long.

This sequence joins TRBV25-1 and TRBJ1-4, with TRBD1 as a possible D gene (6 bases). This CDR3 has 16 residues. In germline, CDR1 is MGHDK, CDR2 SYGVNS. The V and J ends lost 5 bases and 5 bases respectively, with 18 bases between them. The DNA for the CDR3 is TGTGCCAGCAGTTGGCCGCCGACAGGAAAGAATGAAAAACTGTTTTTT. Protein sequence: CASSWPPTGKNEKLFF. Filled out from reference TRBV25-1 and TRBJ1-4, the complete variable domain reads EADIYQTPRYLVIGTGKKITLECSQTMGHDKMYWYQQDPGMELHLIHYSYGVNSTEKGDLSSESTVSRIRTEHFPLTLESARPSHTSQYLCASSWPPTGKNEKLFFGSGTQLSVL.

This clone was recorded once. V gene TRBV5-8 combines with J gene TRBJ1-2, with 12 bases that match TRBD1. CDR3 length: 17 residues. V trimming: 1 base; J trimming: 8 bases; junction bases outside the gene matches: 12. The germline CDR1 and CDR2 sequences are SGHTS and YDEGEE. This CDR3 reads CASSLPQGQGALEGYTF. The DNA for the CDR3 is TGTGCCAGCAGCTTGCCCCAGGGACAGGGGGCCCTTGAGGGCTACACCTTC.

The rearrangement joins TRBV30 to TRBJ2-7; D remains ambiguous. Per germline, CDR1 GTSNPN and CDR2 SVGIG (reference sequence). The CDR3 has 13 amino acids. V dropped 0 bases and J dropped 0 bases, with 6 bases sitting between them. The CDR3 loop is CAWSVRSSYEQYF. CDR3 nucleotides: TGTGCCTGGAGTGTACGAAGCTCCTACGAGCAGTACTTC.

This sequence joins TRBV4-2 and TRBJ2-1; 10 bases map to TRBD2. The V gene's germline CDR1 is LGHNA and CDR2 YNFKEQ. Trimming removed 1 base from V and 9 bases from J; junction bases left unmatched: 6. The CDR3 spans 15 residues. CDR3 bases: TGTGCCAGCAGCCAAGGGCCAGCGGGAGGGCCTGAGCAGTTCTTC. Its translation: CASSQGPAGGPEQFF.

This clone was recorded once. The gene calls are TRBV25-1 and TRBJ2-1, with D tentatively TRBD1 (6 bases). Germline V gives CDR1 MGHDK, CDR2 SYGVNS. This CDR3 has 14 residues. Trimming removed 1 base at V and 7 bases at J, with 11 bases between. CDR3 amino acids: CASSELGAVNEQFF. In nucleotides, the CDR3 is TGTGCCAGCAGTGAATTGGGGGCGGTAAATGAGCAGTTCTTC.

The rearrangement joins TRBV14 to TRBJ2-1; no reliable D call. Germline CDR1 and CDR2: SGHDN and FVKESK. Trimming removed 0 bases from V and 9 bases from J, with 24 bases in between. The CDR3 is 18 amino acids. Written as DNA, the CDR3 is TGTGCCAGCAGCCAAGAAAAAATCAGCGTGAACCGTCGATGTGAGCAGTTCTTC. Translating it yields CASSQEKISVNRRCEQFF.

The rearrangement uses TRBV30 and TRBJ1-4; tentative D call: TRBD1 (5 bases). The CDR3 loop spans 14 amino acids. V was trimmed by 3 bases and J by 5 bases, leaving 13 bases between them. Germline assignment: CDR1 GTSNPN and CDR2 SVGIG (reference sequence). The CDR3 sequence is CAWSSGTENEKLFF. The CDR3 DNA reads TGTGCCTGGAGCTCCGGGACGGAGAATGAAAAACTGTTTTTT.

This clone was seen just once. This chain joins TRBV6-1 and TRBJ2-7, with D possibly being TRBD2 (6 bases). In germline, CDR1 is MNHNS, CDR2 SASEGT. V lost 2 bases and J lost 1, with 9 bases in between. CDR3 length equals 14 residues. CDR3 in DNA: TGTGCCAGCAGTGAAATGGACTATTCCTACGAGCAGTACTTC. Its protein is CASSEMDYSYEQYF.

This clone was counted once. The J gene is TRBJ2-7, the V gene TRBV6-5; TRBD1 aligns across 9 bases. After removal of 3 bases from V and 4 bases from J, the junction contained 7 bases not matched to a gene. CDR3 length: 15 amino acids. Germline CDR1 reads MNHEY; CDR2 reads SVGAGI. The CDR3 nucleotides read TGTGCCAGCAGTTATGAAGGACAGGGGTTTTACGAGCAGTACTTC. Translation gives CASSYEGQGFYEQYF.

This chain connects TRBV11-2 to TRBJ2-5; 16 bases are shared with TRBD2. V shed 5 bases, J shed 7 bases, and the junction held 10 bases outside the gene matches. Germline CDR1 reads SGHAT; CDR2 reads FQNNGV. The CDR3 sequence is 17 residues long. The CDR3 bases are TGTGCCAGCAGCCCCGGGACTAGCGGGAGGGGGGTCGGGACCCAGTACTTC. Protein product: CASSPGTSGRGVGTQYF.

The gene calls are TRBV28 and TRBJ1-2, with 8 positions matching TRBD1. The CDR3 extends over 13 amino acids. Germline CDR1 reads MDHEN; CDR2 reads SYDVKM. The V segment lost 4 bases and the J segment 8 bases; nucleotides outside the gene matches: 6. The DNA for the CDR3 is TGTGCCAGCAGTTCAAGGACAGGGATGGGCTACACCTTC. Its translation is CASSSRTGMGYTF.

V usage is TRBV27 and J usage is TRBJ2-2; TRBD1 agrees at 8 bases. The ends lost 2 bases at V and 5 bases at J; junction bases unmatched: 4. The CDR3 loop spans 15 amino acids. Germline assignment: CDR1 MNHEY and CDR2 SMNVEV (reference sequence). CDR3 sequence: CASSLAGGRTGELFF. CDR3 nucleotides: TGTGCCAGCAGTTTAGCAGGGGGCCGTACCGGGGAGCTGTTTTTT.